Below, one T cell receptor beta chain is given with its context. This clone was observed a handful of times. Its antigen remains undetermined. No much larger clone exists at a distance of one base, and base qualities are not known. The entire amount of isolated RNA was reverse transcribed using the High Capacity cDNA Reverse Transcription Kit, so the sequenced TCRB transcripts were expressed ones. Naive, central memory and regulatory T cell samples underwent deep immunoSEQ sequencing, averaging roughly 3.4 million total reads per sample. Sorted cells were lysed in RLT buffer, and RNA was extracted using DNase-treated RNeasy Micro or Mini kits according to cell number. To prevent cross-contamination, each cell subset was processed individually, whereas patient and healthy donor samples were processed jointly. TCRB sequences were amplified from cDNA with the immunoSEQ multiplex PCR, producing 87-bp fragments spanning the CDR3 region. Amplicons were sequenced on the Illumina HiSeq platform. The authors' pipeline ran thus. Synthetic template baselines were used to correct PCR bias computationally, reads within Hamming distance 2 were collapsed together, and singletons that could not be merged were discarded. Reads were aligned against IMGT to assign V, D and J genes, CDR3 length and insertions or deletions at six rearrangement sites. Clonotype counts were normalized to sorted cell number within each subset before computing true diversity and Gini coefficients with the tcR R package. The overlap coefficient, calculated on TCRB nucleotide sequences, was used to measure repertoire sharing. TCRdb obtained this table from immuneACCESS and retained in-frame rearrangements with V and J assigned. These tables miss some clones; where compared with another copy, unresolved V genes account for less than half of the shortfall, and the remainder is unexplained. The D gene and trimming were derived from the DNA, and the V and J assignments and clone size from that table. This sample gives around 150,000 clones in total; 9% to 12% of them show up just once. The ten top clones hold more than 0.45% of the sample.

Each donor gave one peripheral blood draw, roughly 120 mL on average, collected into heparinised tubes. Using a panel that included CD45RO, CCR7, CD25, CD127, CD95 and CD27, naive, central memory, regulatory and stem cell-like memory CD4+ T cells were sorted on a BD FACSAria II. All sorted populations exceeded 95% purity. PBMCs were isolated immediately by Lymphoprep density gradient centrifugation and stained directly without culture. So that batch effects would be minimized, each experiment stained and sorted samples in pairs, pairing one healthy donor with one patient. The record originates from a study of beta chain features in type 1 diabetes (dated by TCRdb to 2016 to 2019). About the investigation overall: Mean age, gender distribution, total cell number and subset yield were not different between patients and healthy donors. A total of over 90,000,000 sorted cells were examined across all samples, and a strong correlation was observed between cell number per subset and RNA yield. In the study, recently diagnosed type 1 diabetes patients and matched healthy donors were compared on the TCRB repertoires of their sorted circulating CD4+ T cell subsets. Regulatory and stem cell-like memory subsets were obtained from only 8 patients and roughly 8 healthy donors, while naive and central memory subsets were obtained from all 30 or so donors. Study-level results and caveats: At VDJ recombination sites, patients with type 1 diabetes made fewer insertions and deleted more nucleotides, a pattern implying thymic rearrangement abnormalities. Because small numbers of individuals were included in the HLA sub-analyses, any influence of HLA type on TCRB rearrangement was left unresolved. Naive, central memory and regulatory TCRB repertoires appeared to be more alike among patients than among healthy donors. PCR might favor shorter templates, but patient and control samples were amplified and corrected together, so any skew would affect both groups equally. Because cDNA was sequenced instead of genomic DNA, activated cells with high expression could be over-represented, although the groups did not differ in activation or CD3 levels. A moderate but significant shortening of TCRB CDR3 length was observed in type 1 diabetes patients in all four CD4+ subsets.

For this chain, trimming is 0 bases at the V end and 2 bases at the J end, and the number of junction bases without a gene match is 11. Via the germline V gene, CDR1 is LGHNA and CDR2 YSLEER. The CDR3 runs 18 amino acids, cysteine and phenylalanine included. Here the CDR3 DNA is all that survives: 54 bases in frame from base 1. Sequences were obtained from central memory CD4+ T cells from blood. This chain is built from TRBV4-3 and TRBJ2-3; TRBD2 aligns with 7 central bases. This sequence was found in a man aged 25-40 years with type 1 diabetes. The base sequence is TGCGCCAGCAGCCAAGACGCCTTGGCTAGCGGCAACACAGATACGCAGTATTTT. This is translated as CASSQDALASGNTDTQYF.